This passage covers 18 T cell receptor beta chains from one sample sequenced in a study of blood T cell repertoires in COVID-19. The table came from immunoSEQ multiplex PCR; TCRdb's copy has only in-frame clones and leaves some out. The repertoire has almost 400,000 clones, roughly 89% of them found once; the top ten carry about 1.8%. The specimen sequenced was PBMCs or T cells enriched from blood (not recorded which). The receptors originated from a woman aged 25 to 39 who had recovered from COVID-19.

The chain recombines TRBV9 with TRBJ1-1; D might be TRBD1 (6 bases). Germline CDR1 is SGDLS and CDR2 is YYNGEE. CDR3 size: 17 residues. V lost 1 base and J lost 1, with 17 bases in between. The chain's CDR3 is CASSVKGEGSSNTEAFF. The CDR3, as DNA: TGTGCCAGCAGCGTAAAGGGGGAGGGAAGTTCGAACACTGAAGCTTTCTTT.

This chain connects TRBV6-5 to TRBJ2-1; possibly TRBD1 for D (6 bases). V was pared by 6 bases and J by 6 bases, with 15 bases between. This CDR3 region has 14 residues. CDR1 is MNHEY and CDR2 is SVGAGI in the germline V gene. In nucleotides, the CDR3 is TGTGCCAGCAGAAGACCGGGACAAAGCAATGAGCAGTTCTTC. Encoded protein: CASRRPGQSNEQFF.

This clone has a single count. The chain joins TRBV27 to TRBJ2-7, with 10 bases fitting TRBD2. Trimming took 6 bases from V and 0 from J; bases not matched to a gene: 8. This CDR3 has 16 amino acids. CDR1 MNHEY and CDR2 SMNVEV come from the germline V gene (reference sequence). Here the CDR3 DNA reads TGTGCCAGCAGCTCGGGACTAGCGAGGAGCTCCTACGAGCAGTACTTC. This sequence encodes CASSSGLARSSYEQYF.

The chain uses TRBV24-1 and TRBJ2-1; 7 bases match TRBD1. The germline CDR1 and CDR2 sequences are KGHDR and SFDVKD. This CDR3 region has 14 residues. Trimming took 3 bases from V and 8 from J; bases not matched to a gene: 6. CDR3 bases: TGTGCCACCAGTGATACTACAGGGGTAGATGAGCAGTTCTTC. This translates into CATSDTTGVDEQFF.

The chain uses TRBV7-6 and TRBJ2-5, with 8 bases matching TRBD2. Unmatched junction bases numbered 10, after V lost 4 bases and J lost 3 bases. CDR3 size: 16 residues. The germline V gene has CDR1 SGHVS and CDR2 FNYEAQ. CDR3 in DNA: TGTGCCAGCAGCTCCATCACGGGACTAGTCGAAGAGACCCAGTACTTC. Protein product: CASSSITGLVEETQYF.

This rearrangement joins TRBV7-2 to TRBJ2-7, with 7 bases fitting TRBD1. The germline CDR1 and CDR2 sequences are SGHTA and FQGNSA. The CDR3 extends over 16 amino acids. V trimming: 1 base; J trimming: 7 bases; junction bases outside the gene matches: 13. The CDR3 DNA follows: TGTGCCAGCAGCTTAGAGGGGGCCCCGGACGGGGTGGAGCAGTACTTC. This sequence encodes CASSLEGAPDGVEQYF. Based on the CDR3 plus reference TRBV7-2 and TRBJ2-7, the full variable domain is GAGVSQSPSNKVTEKGKDVELRCDPISGHTALYWYRQSLGQGLEFLIYFQGNSAPDKSGLPSDRFSAERTGGSVSTLTIQRTQQEDSAVYLCASSLEGAPDGVEQYFGPGTRLTVT.

This clone was picked up one time. The genes are TRBV7-9 and TRBJ2-7, with 8 bases fitting TRBD1. Germline V gene lookup returns CDR1 SEHNR and CDR2 FQNEAQ (reference sequence). The CDR3 runs to 18 residues. V lost 6 bases to trimming and J lost 0 bases; unmatched junction nucleotides: 16. DNA of the CDR3: TGTGCCAGCAGGGGTTTACCTGACAGGGACAGGACCTCCTACGAGCAGTACTTC. Its translation is CASRGLPDRDRTSYEQYF.

The chain uses TRBV30 and TRBJ1-1; D not certain. Germline values: CDR1 GTSNPN, CDR2 SVGIG (reference sequence). The CDR3 contains 12 residues. The germline V and J ends were trimmed by 4 bases and 3 bases, with 9 bases remaining between them. CDR3 DNA sequence: TGTGCCTGGACGGAGATTCACACTGAAGCTTTCTTT. It yields the protein CAWTEIHTEAFF.

V usage is TRBV20-1 and J usage is TRBJ1-1, with 7 bases matching TRBD1. This CDR3 has 16 amino acids. After removal of 3 bases from V and 1 base from J, the junction contained 11 bases not matched to a gene. Germline CDR1 and CDR2: DFQATT and SNEGSKA (reference sequence). The DNA for the CDR3 is TGCAGTGCTAGTCCTTACCTACAGGGGACGAACACTGAAGCTTTCTTT. Protein product: CSASPYLQGTNTEAFF.

V usage is TRBV2 and J usage is TRBJ1-5; possible D gene TRBD1, 6 bases. Germline CDR1 and CDR2: SNHLY and FYNNEI. The CDR3 is 16 residues long. V was pared by 7 bases and J by 2 bases, with 18 bases between. The CDR3 DNA is TGTGCCAGCACCGAGAGGGCAGGGGTGGGCAATCAGCCCCAGCATTTT. This codes for CASTERAGVGNQPQHF.

The chain combines TRBV27 with TRBJ2-1; D gene uncertain. With 2 bases removed from V and 2 bases from J, the gap between germline ends came to 7 bases. The CDR3 totals 14 residues. In germline, CDR1 is MNHEY, CDR2 SMNVEV (reference sequence). The DNA for the CDR3 is TGTGCCAGCAGTTTAGTGACTCCCTACAATGAGCAGTTCTTC. As protein: CASSLVTPYNEQFF.

This clone was picked up one time. This rearrangement joins TRBV11-1 to TRBJ1-2; D unresolved. The V end lost 0 bases, the J end lost 9 bases, and 14 bases lay between the germline ends. The length of the CDR3 is 14 residues. Per the germline V gene, CDR1 is SGHAT and CDR2 is FQDESV (reference sequence). CDR3 bases: TGTGCCAGCAGCTTAGCAATCTCAGGAGGCAGCTACACCTTC. It translates to CASSLAISGGSYTF.

The V gene is TRBV3-1 (or the pseudogene TRBV3-2), the J gene TRBJ2-1; 15 positions match TRBD2. The V and J ends lost 1 base and 10 bases, in that order; junction bases with no gene match: 5. Germline V gives CDR1 LGHDT, CDR2 YNNKEL (reference sequence). This CDR3 region has 16 residues. This CDR3 is CASSQGGLAGGQEQFF. The DNA of the CDR3 is TGTGCCAGCAGCCAAGGGGGACTAGCGGGAGGTCAAGAGCAGTTCTTC.

The rearrangement uses TRBV4-2 and TRBJ1-2; maybe TRBD1 (5 bases). CDR1 and CDR2 from the germline V gene are LGHNA and YNFKEQ. Trimming pared 1 base from V and 7 bases from J, leaving 13 bases between. There are 14 residues in the CDR3. The CDR3 DNA sequence: TGTGCCAGCAGCCAAGGCGGGACGGAGATTGGCTACACCTTC. Protein sequence: CASSQGGTEIGYTF.

V gene TRBV6-6 combines with J gene TRBJ2-7, with D perhaps TRBD1 (5 bases). The CDR3 contains 15 residues. The V and J ends lost 1 base and 2 bases respectively, with 12 bases between them. Germline CDR1 MNHNY, CDR2 SVGAGI (reference sequence). Here the CDR3 DNA reads TGTGCCAGCAGTTACTATAAAAGGGGAACCTACGAGCAGTACTTC. Protein: CASSYYKRGTYEQYF.

V gene TRBV6-5 combines with J gene TRBJ1-6; 8 bases line up with TRBD1. The CDR3 sequence is 15 residues long. Losses at the gene ends were 7 bases for V and 3 bases for J; bases not matched to a gene: 5. Germline V gene sequence: CDR1 MNHEY, CDR2 SVGAGI. CDR3 protein: CASTLTGDYNSPLHF. CDR3 sequence (DNA): TGTGCCAGCACTTTGACAGGGGACTATAATTCACCCCTCCACTTT.

V is TRBV6-2 or TRBV6-3 and J is TRBJ1-6; a weak D match, TRBD1 (6 bases). This CDR3 spans 15 amino acids. Germline assignment: CDR1 MNHEY and CDR2 SVGEGT. With 2 bases removed from V and 6 bases from J, the gap between germline ends came to 11 bases. The CDR3 spells CASSYAGQINSPLHF. Written as DNA, the CDR3 is TGTGCCAGCAGTTACGCCGGACAGATTAATTCACCCCTCCACTTT.

The chain recombines TRBV30 with TRBJ1-5, with D tentatively TRBD1 (5 bases). CDR3 length: 12 residues. V was pared by 5 bases and J by 9 bases, with 14 bases between. The germline gives CDR1 GTSNPN, CDR2 SVGIG (reference sequence). CDR3 sequence (DNA): TGTGCCTGGTCCGGGGGAGATCGGCCCCAGCATTTT. Amino acids: CAWSGGDRPQHF.